One and the same sample provided the 14 T cell receptor beta chains below, sequenced in a study of regulatory T cells in long-lasting Graves disease. Arm-PCR of CDR3 regions and iRepertoire HTBI primers were used to build TCR beta libraries. MiXCR, applied by TCRdb to the multiplex PCR reads, yields one record per CDR3 protein. The repertoire includes about 660,000 distinct CDR3 sequences, about 32% of them detected once, and roughly 40% sits in the top ten. Time point noted: persistent/refractory GD, antithyroid drugs over 5 years with positive TRAb. Isolated PBMC RNA provided the starting material for the TCR library. The starting material was peripheral blood mononuclear cells (PBMCs), obtained when the disease was refractory, from a patient treated with antithyroid drugs. The origin of the receptors is a female donor with Graves disease.

The V gene is TRBV19, the J gene TRBJ1-1; D not certain. This CDR3 comprises 13 residues. The V gene lost 6 bases and the J gene lost 1 base, with 9 bases spanning the gap. The germline V gene has CDR1 LNHDA and CDR2 SQIVND (reference sequence). This CDR3 is CASRYSGNTEAFF. CDR3 in DNA: TGTGCCAGTAGATACTCTGGGAACACTGAAGCTTTCTTT.

The V gene is TRBV9, the J gene TRBJ1-3, with TRBD1 identical over 8 bases. The CDR3 has 17 amino acids. V was clipped by 6 bases and J by 4 bases; unmatched bases: 15. Germline CDR1 is SGDLS and CDR2 is YYNGEE. The CDR3 DNA sequence: TGTGCCAGCACCGAAACTGGGGGACAGGATCCCGGAAACACCATATATTTT. Amino acids: CASTETGGQDPGNTIYF.

CDR3 region: CASSVTGTGMCEQYF. The CDR3, as DNA: TGTGCCAGTAGTGTGACCGGGACAGGGATGTGTGAGCAGTACTTC. This sequence joins TRBV19 and TRBJ2-7, with 9 bases that match TRBD1. The CDR3 has 15 residues. Losses at the gene ends were 5 bases for V and 7 bases for J; bases not matched to a gene: 12. CDR1 is LNHDA, CDR2 SQIVND, per germline (reference sequence).

This clonotype was seen many times. The chain links TRBV2 to TRBJ2-7; no reliable D call. The V gene lost 3 bases and the J gene lost 2 bases, with 8 bases spanning the gap. Germline assignment: CDR1 SNHLY and CDR2 FYNNEI. The CDR3 runs 13 residues. CDR3 bases: TGTGCCAGCAGTGAGGCGGCAGCCTACGAGCAGTACTTC. Translation: CASSEAAAYEQYF.

This chain joins TRBV20-1 and TRBJ1-2; D is possibly TRBD1 (6 bases). V dropped 2 bases and J dropped 7 bases, with 14 bases sitting between them. The germline V gene encodes CDR1 DFQATT and CDR2 SNEGSKA (reference sequence). CDR3 length: 13 amino acids. CDR3 sequence: CSARSTGLGGYTF. In DNA, the CDR3 is TGCAGTGCTAGATCAACAGGGCTAGGTGGCTACACCTTC.

This chain connects TRBV24-1 to TRBJ2-6; no clear D. Germline V gene sequence: CDR1 KGHDR, CDR2 SFDVKD. V was cut by 8 bases and J by 1 base, with 8 bases left in between. This CDR3 is 14 amino acids long. CDR3 region: CATTPGSGANVLTF. Here the CDR3 DNA reads TGTGCCACCACGCCGGGTTCTGGGGCCAACGTCCTGACTTTC.

This clonotype was detected only once. A junction boundary mismatches the germline segment, possibly from a read error. This sequence joins TRBV7-2 and TRBJ2-7; 8 bases line up with TRBD1. The CDR3 spans 15 residues. The germline V gene encodes CDR1 SGHTA and CDR2 FQGNSA. The CDR3 DNA follows: TGTGCCAGCAGCGCCTACAGGGGGATCTCCTGCGAGCAGTACTTC. It is translated as CASSAYRGISCEQYF.

V is TRBV29-1 and J is TRBJ1-2, with TRBD1 identical over 9 bases. CDR1 SQVTM and CDR2 ANQGSEA come from the germline V gene. The CDR3 is made up of 13 amino acids. The junction had 6 bases not matched to a gene; V was cut back by 2 bases and J by 8 bases. For the CDR3, the DNA is TGCAGCGTTGAACAGACAGGGGGGGGCGGCTACACCTTC. This gives the protein CSVEQTGGGGYTF.

V and J are TRBV5-1 and TRBJ1-1; 8 positions match TRBD1. The junction had 5 bases not matched to a gene; V was cut back by 0 bases and J by 4 bases. Looked up from germline, CDR1 is SGHRS and CDR2 is YFSETQ. The CDR3 extends over 15 amino acids. DNA for the CDR3: TGCGCCAGCAGCTTGGCGCAGGGGGCTGGCACTGAAGCTTTCTTT. Encoded protein: CASSLAQGAGTEAFF.

In regard to this clonotype: A read error may be the cause here, since a much bigger clone is one base away. This sequence joins TRBV27 and TRBJ1-1; tentatively, D is TRBD1 (6 bases). There are 15 residues in the CDR3. Germline lookup yields CDR1 MNHEY and CDR2 SMNVEV (reference sequence). CDR3 amino acids: CASSLYPQGYTEASF. The CDR3 DNA follows: TGTGCCAGCAGTTTATACCCCCAGGGGTACACTGAAGCTTCCTTT.

This clonotype was detected many times. The chain recombines TRBV28 with TRBJ1-1; D is perhaps TRBD1 (6 bases). Between the trimmed V and J ends, which lost 2 bases and 1 base, there was a span of 11 bases. This CDR3 is 15 amino acids long. CDR1 and CDR2 from the germline V gene are MDHEN and SYDVKM. CDR3: CASSLQGHGNTEAFF. The DNA of the CDR3 is TGTGCCAGCAGTTTACAGGGACACGGGAACACTGAAGCTTTCTTT.

The V gene is TRBV20-1, the J gene TRBJ1-5, with D unclear. The V end was cut by 3 bases, the J end by 0 bases, with 15 bases between. The V gene's germline CDR1 is DFQATT and CDR2 SNEGSKA (reference sequence). This CDR3 spans 16 amino acids. CDR3 in DNA: TGCAGTGCTAGGAGTAACAGCCGATATAGCAATCAGCCCCAGCATTTT. This gives the protein CSARSNSRYSNQPQHF.

The table lists this clonotype with a few counts. V is TRBV2 and J is TRBJ2-7, with D perhaps TRBD2 (6 bases). The length of the CDR3 is 14 residues. V gave up 6 bases and J gave up 5 bases, with 17 bases separating them. Germline CDR1 is SNHLY and CDR2 is FYNNEI. The CDR3 loop is CASSLVRPGDEQYF. The CDR3 DNA reads TGTGCCAGCAGCTTAGTCAGGCCGGGAGACGAGCAGTACTTC.

This clonotype was found many times. The chain has TRBV7-3 and TRBJ2-5; D may be TRBD2 (5 bases). The CDR3 length is 16 residues. Per the germline V gene, CDR1 is SGHTA and CDR2 is FQGTGA. V was pared by 4 bases and J by 0 bases, with 15 bases between. This CDR3 reads CASSSTGSQYQETQYF. The CDR3 DNA reads as TGTGCCAGCAGCTCGACGGGAAGTCAGTACCAAGAGACCCAGTACTTC.